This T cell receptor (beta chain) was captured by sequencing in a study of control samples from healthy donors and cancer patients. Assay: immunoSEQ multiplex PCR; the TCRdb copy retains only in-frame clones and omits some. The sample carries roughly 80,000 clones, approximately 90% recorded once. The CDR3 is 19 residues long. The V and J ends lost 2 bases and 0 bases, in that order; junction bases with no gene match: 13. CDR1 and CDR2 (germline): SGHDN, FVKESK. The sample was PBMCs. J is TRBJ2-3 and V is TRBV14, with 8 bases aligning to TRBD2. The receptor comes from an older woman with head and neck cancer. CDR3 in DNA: TGTGCCAGCAGCCAAAACATAATAATAGCGGGGACTAGCACAGATACGCAGTATTTT. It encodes CASSQNIIIAGTSTDTQYF.